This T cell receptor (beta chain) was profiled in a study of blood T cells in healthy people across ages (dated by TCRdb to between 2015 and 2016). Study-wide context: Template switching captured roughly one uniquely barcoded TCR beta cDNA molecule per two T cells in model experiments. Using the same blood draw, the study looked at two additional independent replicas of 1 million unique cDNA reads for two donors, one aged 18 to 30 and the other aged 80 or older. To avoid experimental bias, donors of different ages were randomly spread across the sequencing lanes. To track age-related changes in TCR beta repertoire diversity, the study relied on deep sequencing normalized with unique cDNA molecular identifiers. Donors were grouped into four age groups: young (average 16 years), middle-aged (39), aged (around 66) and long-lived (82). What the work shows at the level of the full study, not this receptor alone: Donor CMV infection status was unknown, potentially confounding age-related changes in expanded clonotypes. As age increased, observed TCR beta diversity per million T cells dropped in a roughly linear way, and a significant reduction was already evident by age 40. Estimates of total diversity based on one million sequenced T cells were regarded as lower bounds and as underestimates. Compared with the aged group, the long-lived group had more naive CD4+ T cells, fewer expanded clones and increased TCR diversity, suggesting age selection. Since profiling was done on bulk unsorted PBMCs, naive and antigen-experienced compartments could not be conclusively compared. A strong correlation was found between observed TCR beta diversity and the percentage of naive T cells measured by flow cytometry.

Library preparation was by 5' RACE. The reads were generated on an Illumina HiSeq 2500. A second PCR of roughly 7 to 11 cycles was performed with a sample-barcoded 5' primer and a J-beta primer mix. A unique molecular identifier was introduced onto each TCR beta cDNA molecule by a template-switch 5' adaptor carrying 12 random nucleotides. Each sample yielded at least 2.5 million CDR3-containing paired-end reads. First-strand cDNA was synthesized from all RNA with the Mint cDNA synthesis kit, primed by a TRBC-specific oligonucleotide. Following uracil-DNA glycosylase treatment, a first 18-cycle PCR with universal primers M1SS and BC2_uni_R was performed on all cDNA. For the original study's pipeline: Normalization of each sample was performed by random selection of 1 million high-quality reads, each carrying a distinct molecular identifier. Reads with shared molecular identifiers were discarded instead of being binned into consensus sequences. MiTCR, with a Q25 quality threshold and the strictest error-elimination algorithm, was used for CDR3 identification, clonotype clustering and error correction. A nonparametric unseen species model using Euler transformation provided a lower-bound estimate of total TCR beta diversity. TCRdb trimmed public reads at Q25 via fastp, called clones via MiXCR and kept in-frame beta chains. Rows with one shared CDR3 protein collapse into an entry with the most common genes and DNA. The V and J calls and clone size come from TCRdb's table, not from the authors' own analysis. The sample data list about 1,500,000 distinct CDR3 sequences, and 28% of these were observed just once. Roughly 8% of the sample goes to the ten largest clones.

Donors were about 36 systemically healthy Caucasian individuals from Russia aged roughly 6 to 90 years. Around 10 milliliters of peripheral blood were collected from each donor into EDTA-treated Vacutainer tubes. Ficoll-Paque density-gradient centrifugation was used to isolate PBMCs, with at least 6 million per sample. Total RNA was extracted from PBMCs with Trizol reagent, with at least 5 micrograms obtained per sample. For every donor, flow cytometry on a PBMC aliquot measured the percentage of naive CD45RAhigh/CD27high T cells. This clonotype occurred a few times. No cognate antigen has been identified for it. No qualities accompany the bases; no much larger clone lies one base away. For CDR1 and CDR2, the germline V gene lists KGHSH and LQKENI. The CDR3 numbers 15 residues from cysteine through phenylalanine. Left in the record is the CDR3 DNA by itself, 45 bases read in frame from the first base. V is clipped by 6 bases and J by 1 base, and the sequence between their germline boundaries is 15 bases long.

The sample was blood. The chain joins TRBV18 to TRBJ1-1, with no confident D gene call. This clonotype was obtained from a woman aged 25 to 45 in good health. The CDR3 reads CASSPAGGTNTEAFF. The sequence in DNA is TGTGCCAGCTCCCCGGCCGGCGGCACGAACACTGAAGCTTTCTTT. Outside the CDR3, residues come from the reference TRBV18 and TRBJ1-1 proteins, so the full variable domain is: NAGVMQNPRHLVRRRGQEARLRCSPMKGHSHVYWYRQLPEEGLKFMVYLQKENIIDESGMPKERFSAEFPKEGPSILRIQQVVRGDSAAYFCASSPAGGTNTEAFFGQGTRLTVV.